This T cell receptor (beta chain) was sequenced during a study of blood T cells in healthy people across ages. The V and J ends lost 0 bases and 13 bases, in that order; junction bases with no gene match: 16. CDR3 length: 16 residues. Germline CDR1 DFQATT, CDR2 SNEGSKA (reference sequence). Details on this clonotype: As yet, its antigen is unknown.

Regarding the study as a whole: Conclusively comparing naive with antigen-experienced cells was impossible with unsorted PBMCs.

The use of a sample-barcoded 5' primer and a J-beta primer mix characterized a second PCR of about 6 to 11 cycles. TCRdb re-called the 5' RACE reads through MiXCR, storing one row per CDR3 protein. The table lists almost 1 million distinct CDR3 sequences, roughly half of them singletons. This receptor was identified in a woman aged 60-75 years in good health. V usage is TRBV20-1 and J usage is TRBJ2-4, with TRBD2 matching 9 bases. Sequenced material: blood. CDR3 residues: CSARDLLAGIVYEQYF. The CDR3 DNA reads TGCAGTGCTAGAGATCTTCTAGCGGGGATCGTCTATGAGCAGTACTTC.